This paragraph reports one T cell receptor beta chain. Germline-derived CDR1 and CDR2 are SGDLS and YYNGEE. V was pared by 5 bases and J by 5 bases, with 16 bases between. The CDR3 has 14 amino acids. Some clones are missing from TCRdb's copy, which holds only in-frame ones; the method was immunoSEQ multiplex PCR. The table shows roughly 570,000 clones, with about 98% occurring only once. The sample originates from a study of shared clonotypes between healthy human individuals. Naive CD8 populations comprised CD45RO-negative cells positively selected for CCR7, excluding terminally differentiated effector memory CD45RA+ cells.

The gene calls are TRBV9 and TRBJ2-5; D might be TRBD2 (5 bases). This clonotype was obtained from a man younger than 45 in good health. Sample: naive CD8+ T cells sorted from blood. The CDR3 loop is CASSFGGGVETQYF. CDR3 nucleotides: TGTGCCAGCAGTTTCGGAGGTGGGGTTGAGACCCAGTACTTC.